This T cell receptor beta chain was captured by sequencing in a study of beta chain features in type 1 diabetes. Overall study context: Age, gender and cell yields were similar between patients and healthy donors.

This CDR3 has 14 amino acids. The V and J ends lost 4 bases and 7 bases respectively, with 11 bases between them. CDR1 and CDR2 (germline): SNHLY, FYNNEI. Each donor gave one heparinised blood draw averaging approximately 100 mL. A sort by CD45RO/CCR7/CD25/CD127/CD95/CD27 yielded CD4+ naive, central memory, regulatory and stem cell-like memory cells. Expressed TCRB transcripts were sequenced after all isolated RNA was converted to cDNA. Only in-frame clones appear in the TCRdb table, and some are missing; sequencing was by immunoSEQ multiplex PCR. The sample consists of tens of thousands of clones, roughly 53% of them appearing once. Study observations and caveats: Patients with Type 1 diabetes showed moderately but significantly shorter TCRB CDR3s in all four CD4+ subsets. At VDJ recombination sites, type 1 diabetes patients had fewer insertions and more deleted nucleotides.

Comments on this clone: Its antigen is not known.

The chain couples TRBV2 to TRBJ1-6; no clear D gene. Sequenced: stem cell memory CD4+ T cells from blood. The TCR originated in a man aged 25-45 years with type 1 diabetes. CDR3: CASSVTGENSPLHF. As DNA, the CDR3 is TGTGCCAGCAGTGTTACCGGGGAGAATTCACCCCTCCACTTT.